This passage covers 22 T cell receptor beta chains from one sample sequenced in a study of technical replicates of blood from several donors. The protocol was immunoSEQ multiplex PCR, while the TCRdb copy is restricted to in-frame clones and leaves out a portion. The sample yields 65,000 to 95,000 clones, roughly 98% seen once. Sequences were obtained from T cells isolated from PBMCs. These receptors were obtained from a human donor in good health.

This chain links TRBV5-1 with TRBJ2-1; D perhaps matches TRBD2 (6 bases). The CDR3 loop spans 16 amino acids. Germline values: CDR1 SGHRS, CDR2 YFSETQ. V lost 4 bases, J lost 8 bases, and 22 bases lay in between. The CDR3 DNA reads TGCGCCAGCAGCGTACAGACTAGAGGAGGGAGAGATGAGCAGTTCTTC. Translated, it gives CASSVQTRGGRDEQFF.

The V and J genes are TRBV9 and TRBJ2-3; 12 nucleotides agree with TRBD2. V shed 0 bases, J shed 5 bases, and the junction held 10 bases outside the gene matches. CDR3 size: 18 residues. Germline-derived CDR1 and CDR2 are SGDLS and YYNGEE. The CDR3 region is CASSVGPLAGGLGDTQYF. For the CDR3, the DNA is TGTGCCAGCAGCGTAGGACCCCTAGCGGGGGGGCTCGGAGATACGCAGTATTTT.

The J gene is TRBJ1-2, the V gene TRBV7-8, with D perhaps TRBD1 (6 bases). The V end was cut by 1 base, the J end by 3 bases, with 6 bases between. Germline V gene sequence: CDR1 SGHVS, CDR2 FQNEAQ. This CDR3 is 13 amino acids long. CDR3 protein: CASSLGQDYGYTF. The CDR3 bases are TGTGCCAGCAGCTTAGGACAGGACTATGGCTACACCTTC.

The chain employs TRBV6-1 and TRBJ2-3, with TRBD1 as a possible D gene (5 bases). CDR1 and CDR2 (germline): MNHNS, SASEGT. The CDR3 has 13 residues. V was cut by 1 base and J by 6 bases, with 8 bases left in between. As DNA, the CDR3 is TGTGCCAGCAGTGAAGTAAGGGGCGATACGCAGTATTTT. Its translation: CASSEVRGDTQYF.

The rearrangement links TRBV6-4 to TRBJ2-5; TRBD2 agrees at 7 bases. In germline, CDR1 is MRHNA, CDR2 SNTAGT. Trimming removed 3 bases from V and 5 bases from J; junction bases left unmatched: 18. This CDR3 comprises 18 residues. This CDR3 is CASSDLNCYRSGGETQYF. Here the CDR3 DNA reads TGTGCCAGCAGTGATCTTAATTGTTACCGGTCCGGGGGGGAGACCCAGTACTTC.

The chain has TRBV30 and TRBJ1-1, with unresolved D. The germline CDR1 and CDR2 sequences are GTSNPN and SVGIG (reference sequence). The CDR3 totals 13 residues. Trimming shortened V by 2 bases and J by 0 bases, and 7 bases separated the two germline ends. The CDR3, as DNA: TGTGCCTGGAGTTATGAGCTGAACACTGAAGCTTTCTTT. Residues: CAWSYELNTEAFF. Using reference TRBV30 and TRBJ1-1 for the parts outside the CDR3, the full variable domain is SQTIHQWPATLVQPVGSPLSLECTVEGTSNPNLYWYRQAAGRGLQLLFYSVGIGQISSEVPQNLSASRPQDRQFILSSKKLLLSDSGFYLCAWSYELNTEAFFGQGTRLTVV.

This clone was observed a single time. The V call is TRBV7-9, the J call TRBJ2-7, with D possibly TRBD1 on 5 matching bases. This CDR3 is built from 13 residues. Between the trimmed V and J ends, which lost 3 bases and 3 bases, there was a span of 9 bases. The germline V gene encodes CDR1 SEHNR and CDR2 FQNEAQ (reference sequence). CDR3 amino acids: CASSFGARYEQYF. In DNA, the CDR3 is TGTGCCAGCAGCTTTGGGGCTCGCTACGAGCAGTACTTC.

V usage is TRBV7-9 and J usage is TRBJ1-1, with D unclear. This CDR3 has 13 amino acids. The V and J ends lost 3 bases and 7 bases respectively, with 12 bases between them. The germline gives CDR1 SEHNR, CDR2 FQNEAQ (reference sequence). The CDR3 loop is CASSLVHGDEAFF. DNA of the CDR3: TGTGCCAGCAGCTTGGTTCACGGAGATGAAGCTTTCTTT.

In DNA, the CDR3 is TGTGCCATCGGGACAGAGAGAACTGAAGCTTTCTTT. Its translation is CAIGTERTEAFF. The rearrangement uses TRBV10-3 and TRBJ1-1; 7 bases map to TRBD1. V lost 8 bases, J lost 5 bases, and 5 bases stayed unmatched. CDR3 length: 12 amino acids. Germline V gene lookup returns CDR1 ENHRY and CDR2 SYGVKD.

The chain carries TRBV15 and TRBJ1-1; D possibly corresponds to TRBD1 (5 bases). This CDR3 is 14 amino acids long. Germline loops: CDR1 LNHNV, CDR2 YYDKDF (reference sequence). The V end was cut by 2 bases, the J end by 7 bases, with 14 bases between. CDR3 amino acids: CATSRSDSQDEAFF. As DNA, the CDR3 is TGTGCCACCAGCAGAAGTGACAGTCAGGATGAAGCTTTCTTT.

The chain joins TRBV5-1 to TRBJ2-1, with 11 bases lining up with TRBD1. V was clipped by 1 base and J by 3 bases; unmatched bases: 18. Germline values: CDR1 SGHRS, CDR2 YFSETQ. The CDR3 totals 21 residues. This CDR3 reads CASSLMFSGQGVSVRYNEQFF. Written as DNA, the CDR3 is TGCGCCAGCAGCTTGATGTTCTCGGGACAGGGGGTTTCAGTGCGCTACAATGAGCAGTTCTTC.

Here the CDR3 reads CASSPRQPYGYTF. The CDR3 DNA follows: TGTGCCAGCAGCCCTAGACAGCCATATGGCTACACCTTC. This chain connects TRBV14 to TRBJ1-2, with D perhaps matching TRBD1 (5 bases). The germline V gene encodes CDR1 SGHDN and CDR2 FVKESK. The CDR3 spans 13 residues. V was shortened by 4 bases and J by 5 bases, with 11 bases between the two germline ends. Together with reference TRBV14 and TRBJ1-2, the CDR3 gives the full variable domain: EAGVTQFPSHSVIEKGQTVTLRCDPISGHDNLYWYRRVMGKEIKFLLHFVKESKQDESGMPNNRFLAERTGGTYSTLKVQPAELEDSGVYFCASSPRQPYGYTFGSGTRLTVV.

J is TRBJ2-5 and V is TRBV5-1; no clear D gene. The CDR3 consists of 14 residues. The germline CDR1 and CDR2 sequences are SGHRS and YFSETQ. V shed 5 bases and J shed 3 bases, with 14 bases lying between them. The CDR3, as DNA: TGCGCCAGCAGTTTAGCCTTCGCCGAAGAGACCCAGTACTTC. Translation gives CASSLAFAEETQYF.

This chain joins TRBV11-3 and TRBJ2-1; tentatively, D is TRBD2 (6 bases). From germline, CDR1 is SGHNT and CDR2 YENEEA. Trimming stripped 5 bases from V and 1 base from J, with 12 bases between. The CDR3 contains 15 residues. The chain's CDR3 is CASSPRRESYNEQFF. CDR3 nucleotides: TGTGCCAGCAGCCCTCGACGGGAGTCCTACAATGAGCAGTTCTTC.

This chain connects TRBV7-6 to TRBJ2-5; TRBD2 matches at 8 bases. Germline loops: CDR1 SGHVS, CDR2 FNYEAQ. This CDR3 spans 15 amino acids. With 5 bases clipped from V and 2 bases from J, the junction kept 7 bases outside the gene matches. The CDR3 here is CASSPLSGGQETQYF. DNA for the CDR3: TGTGCCAGCAGCCCGCTAAGCGGGGGACAAGAGACCCAGTACTTC. The full variable domain, completed using reference TRBV7-6 and TRBJ2-5, is GAGVSQSPRYKVTKRGQDVALRCDPISGHVSLYWYRQALGQGPEFLTYFNYEAQQDKSGLPNDRFSAERPEGSISTLTIQRTEQRDSAMYRCASSPLSGGQETQYFGPGTRLLVL.

The rearrangement links TRBV4-1 to TRBJ2-7; TRBD1 might be the D (5 bases). The CDR3 covers 16 residues. The germline V gene encodes CDR1 MGHRA and CDR2 YSYEKL. V was cut by 0 bases and J by 3 bases, with 15 bases left in between. DNA of the CDR3: TGCGCCAGCAGCCAAGATGAAGCAGGGTTCGACTACGAGCAGTACTTC. It encodes CASSQDEAGFDYEQYF.

Only one count was recorded for this clone. V and J are TRBV6-1 and TRBJ2-1; TRBD2 matches 11 bases. The CDR3 spans 15 residues. Germline V gene lookup returns CDR1 MNHNS and CDR2 SASEGT. V lost 2 bases and J lost 5; bases outside the gene matches: 2. The CDR3 DNA sequence: TGTGCCAGCAGTGAACTAGCGGGGGGCCACAATGAGCAGTTCTTC. It specifies CASSELAGGHNEQFF.

The chain combines TRBV19 with TRBJ2-5; maybe TRBD1 (6 bases). Trimming shortened V by 5 bases and J by 2 bases, and 12 bases separated the two germline ends. The CDR3 covers 14 residues. Germline V lookup: CDR1 LNHDA, CDR2 SQIVND (reference sequence). DNA of the CDR3: TGTGCCAGTAGTCCCACGGACAGACAAGAGACCCAGTACTTC. Amino acids: CASSPTDRQETQYF.

This chain joins TRBV4-1 and TRBJ1-2; 9 bases match TRBD1. The CDR3 is 16 amino acids. Losses at the gene ends were 1 base for V and 4 bases for J; bases not matched to a gene: 7. Germline V gene data show CDR1 as MGHRA and CDR2 as YSYEKL. The DNA for the CDR3 is TGCGCCAGCAGCCAAGTCCCACAGGGGGCGGGCTATGGCTACACCTTC. It specifies CASSQVPQGAGYGYTF.

This sequence joins TRBV5-1 and TRBJ2-1; 7 nucleotides agree with TRBD1. V shed 3 bases and J 4 bases; nucleotides not matched to a gene: 4. Germline assignment: CDR1 SGHRS and CDR2 YFSETQ. The CDR3 covers 14 residues. CDR3 loop: CASSYPQGYNEQFF. For the CDR3, the DNA is TGCGCCAGCAGCTACCCACAGGGGTACAATGAGCAGTTCTTC.

The J gene is TRBJ2-3, the V gene TRBV19; maybe TRBD2 (6 bases). V dropped 2 bases and J dropped 4 bases, with 13 bases sitting between them. The germline CDR1 and CDR2 sequences are LNHDA and SQIVND (reference sequence). This CDR3 comprises 15 residues. CDR3 in DNA: TGTGCCAGTAGTATAAGGGGACTTAGCCCAGATACGCAGTATTTT. Its translation: CASSIRGLSPDTQYF.

V gene TRBV28 combines with J gene TRBJ1-2; 9 nucleotides match TRBD1. The junction had 6 bases not matched to a gene; V was cut back by 2 bases and J by 8 bases. Germline CDR1 MDHEN, CDR2 SYDVKM. The CDR3 sequence is 14 residues long. This chain's CDR3 is CASSLGQGREGYTF. The CDR3 nucleotides are TGTGCCAGCAGTTTAGGACAGGGGCGGGAAGGCTACACCTTC.